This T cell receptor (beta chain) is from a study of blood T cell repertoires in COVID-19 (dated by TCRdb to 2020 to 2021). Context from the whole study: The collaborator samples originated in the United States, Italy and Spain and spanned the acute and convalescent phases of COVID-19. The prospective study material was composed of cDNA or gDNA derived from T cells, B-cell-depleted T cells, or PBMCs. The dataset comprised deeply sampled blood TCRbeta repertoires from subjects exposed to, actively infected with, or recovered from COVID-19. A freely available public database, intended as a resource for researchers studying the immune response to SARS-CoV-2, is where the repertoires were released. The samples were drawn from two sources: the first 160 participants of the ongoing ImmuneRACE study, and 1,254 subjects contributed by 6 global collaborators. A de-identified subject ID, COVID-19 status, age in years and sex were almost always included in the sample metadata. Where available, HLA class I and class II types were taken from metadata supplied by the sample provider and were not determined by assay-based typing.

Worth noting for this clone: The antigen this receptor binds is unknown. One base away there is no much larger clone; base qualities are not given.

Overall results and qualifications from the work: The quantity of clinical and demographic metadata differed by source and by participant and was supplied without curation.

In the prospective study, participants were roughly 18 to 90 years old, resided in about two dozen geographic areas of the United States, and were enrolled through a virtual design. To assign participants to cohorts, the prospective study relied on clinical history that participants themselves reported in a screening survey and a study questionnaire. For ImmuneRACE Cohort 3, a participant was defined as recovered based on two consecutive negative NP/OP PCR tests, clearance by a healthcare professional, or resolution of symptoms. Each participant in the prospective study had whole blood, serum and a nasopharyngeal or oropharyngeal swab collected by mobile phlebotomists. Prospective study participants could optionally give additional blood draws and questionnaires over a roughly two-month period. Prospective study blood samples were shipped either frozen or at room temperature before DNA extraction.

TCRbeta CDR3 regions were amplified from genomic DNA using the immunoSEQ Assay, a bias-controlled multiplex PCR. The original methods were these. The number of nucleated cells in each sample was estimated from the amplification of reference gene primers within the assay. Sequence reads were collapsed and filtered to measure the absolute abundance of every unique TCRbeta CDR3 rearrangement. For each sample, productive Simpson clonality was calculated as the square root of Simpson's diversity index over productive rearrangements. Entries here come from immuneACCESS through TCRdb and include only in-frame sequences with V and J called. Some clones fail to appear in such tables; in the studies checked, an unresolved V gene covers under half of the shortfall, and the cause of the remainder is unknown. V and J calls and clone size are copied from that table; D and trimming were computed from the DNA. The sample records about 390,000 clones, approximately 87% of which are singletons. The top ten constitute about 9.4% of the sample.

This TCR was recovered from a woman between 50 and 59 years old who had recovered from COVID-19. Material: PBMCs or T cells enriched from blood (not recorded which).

In nucleotides, the sequence is TGTGCCAGTAGTCGCGGGACAGGGAATAATTCACCCCTCCACTTT. Translation gives CASSRGTGNNSPLHF. Recombination connected TRBV19 to TRBJ1-6, with 9 central nucleotides matching TRBD1. CDR1 and CDR2, per the germline V gene (reference sequence), are LNHDA and SQIVND. From V the trimming removes 5 bases and from J it removes 5 bases, while the gene matches leave 4 bases of the junction unaccounted for. The CDR3, cysteine through phenylalanine, is 15 amino acids long. Only the CDR3 region is kept as DNA, spanning 45 bases read in frame from base 1.